The TCR beta chain under discussion was sequenced for a study of cytotoxic CD8 clonotypes in ibrutinib-treated CLL (dated by TCRdb to 2020 to 2023). As for the study more broadly: The cohort was composed of 11 relapsed/refractory and around 15 treatment-naive patients; IGHV unmutated status was identified in 17 patients. Responses were partial in roughly 24 patients and complete in 2; after median about 63 months follow-up, about 14 stayed in remission and some twelve progressed. Samples at response were collected after a median of approximately twelve months of treatment, with a range of roughly 6 to 36 months. An average of 255,043 productive templates and 94,082 productive rearrangements was obtained per sample. Of the roughly 86 people in the trial, roughly 27 had longitudinal samples available. Cryopreserved peripheral blood mononuclear cells were obtained prior to treatment, at the time of response, and at either disease progression or sustained remission. Every remission and progressive disease sample was obtained while ibrutinib was still being received by the patients.

This clone was seen a handful of times. Its antigen is still unknown. No qualities accompany the bases; no much larger clone lies one base away. The time point label, read with the paper, signifies: roughly 23 months on ibrutinib. For TCR beta library preparation, 1.5 to 2 micrograms of genomic DNA were extracted from the cryopreserved PBMCs. Longitudinal blood samples from CLL patients receiving ibrutinib monotherapy were subjected to high-throughput TCR beta sequencing. Patients were enrolled in a phase 2 open-label single-center ibrutinib monotherapy trial. V and J are truncated by 8 bases and 5 bases respectively, leaving an intervening sequence of 10 bases. According to the germline V gene (reference sequence), CDR1 reads GTSNPN and CDR2 reads SVGIG. The CDR3 covers 12 residues, taking in both the cysteine and the phenylalanine. Solely the CDR3 DNA is kept, with 36 bases framed from the first base.

A MiSeq instrument was used for deep resolution sequencing, which targeted depths ranging from 1 in 1 million up to 1 in 200,000 T cells, with coverage averaging 10x for each clonotype. The immunoSEQ hsTCRB Kit was used to generate the TCR beta libraries. The original pipeline was this. Data were analyzed with ImmunoSEQ Data Assistant and ImmunoSEQ Analyzer, with V, D and J genes assigned per IMGT definitions. Clonality, with values ranging from 0 to 1, was calculated as one minus the normalized Shannon entropy of productive rearrangement frequencies. Only overrepresented clonotypes making up at least 0.05% of each patient's repertoire were included in the public clonotype analysis. Fewer than 15 repertoires from age-matched healthy donors, obtained from immuneACCESS, served as clonality controls. As stored in TCRdb, this immuneACCESS dataset retains in-frame rearrangements with V and J assigned. A fraction of the clones does not appear; measured against another copy, unresolved V genes explain less than half of the discrepancy, and the remainder lacks a known reason. V and J calls and clone size are those listed in that table; D and trimming were worked out from the DNA. Counted in this sample were approximately 120,000 clones; under 90% of them appeared once. Less than 4% of the sample rests with the top ten.

Paper-wide results and their limitations: An increase in clonality was observed at ibrutinib response, with clonality remaining stable during sustained remission and falling back toward baseline at progression. Sustained-remission and progressing patients did not have matched sampling times, and lymph node repertoires were not examined. Baseline clonality was found to be higher than that of age-matched healthy donors and was strongly correlated with circulating CD8+ T-cell counts. Public clonotypes were rare and either shrank or stayed stable during treatment, and the rise in clonality at ibrutinib response reflected expansion of private clonotypes.

The clonotype originates from a human donor with chronic lymphocytic leukemia. The chain links TRBV30 with TRBJ1-6; the D region possibly corresponds to TRBD1 (6 bases align). The sample consisted of PBMCs, taken after 24 months of ibrutinib treatment. At the DNA level, the sequence is TGTGCCCAGGGGCAGGATAATTCACCCCTCCACTTT. This is translated as CAQGQDNSPLHF. Here the CDR3 is joined to the reference TRBV30 and TRBJ1-6 genes, and the full variable domain is: SQTIHQWPATLVQPVGSPLSLECTVEGTSNPNLYWYRQAAGRGLQLLFYSVGIGQISSEVPQNLSASRPQDRQFILSSKKLLLSDSGFYLCAQGQDNSPLHFGNGTRLTVT.